This TCR beta chain is from a study of vaccination and CD4 T cells after COVID-19. With respect to this clonotype: Its specificity is not known.

The CDR3 covers 11 residues. The Oncomine TCR Beta short-read assay generated sequence data from the DNA of cultured CD4+ T cells. TCRdb re-called the PCR reads through MiXCR, storing one row per CDR3 protein. Seen here are over 20,000 distinct CDR3 sequences, 35% observed once, and the top ten hold roughly 9%. Time point meaning: late sampling 161 to 241 days after vaccination in three convalescent patients. Indicated treatment: roughly ten-day PBMC culture with coronavirus spike peptide pools or control peptides (ViraFEST assay). The chain uses TRBV21-1 and TRBJ1-5; the D call in the table, TRBD1, was not verified against the DNA. TRBV21-1 counts as a pseudogene. The TCR sequence derives from a human donor who had recovered from COVID-19. The sample in question was CD4+ T cells from blood, cultured in vitro, obtained about 7 months after SARS-CoV-2 vaccination. The CDR3 is CAKRGRQPQHF. CDR3 nucleotide sequence: TGTGCCAAGAGGGGGAGGCAGCCCCAGCATTTT.